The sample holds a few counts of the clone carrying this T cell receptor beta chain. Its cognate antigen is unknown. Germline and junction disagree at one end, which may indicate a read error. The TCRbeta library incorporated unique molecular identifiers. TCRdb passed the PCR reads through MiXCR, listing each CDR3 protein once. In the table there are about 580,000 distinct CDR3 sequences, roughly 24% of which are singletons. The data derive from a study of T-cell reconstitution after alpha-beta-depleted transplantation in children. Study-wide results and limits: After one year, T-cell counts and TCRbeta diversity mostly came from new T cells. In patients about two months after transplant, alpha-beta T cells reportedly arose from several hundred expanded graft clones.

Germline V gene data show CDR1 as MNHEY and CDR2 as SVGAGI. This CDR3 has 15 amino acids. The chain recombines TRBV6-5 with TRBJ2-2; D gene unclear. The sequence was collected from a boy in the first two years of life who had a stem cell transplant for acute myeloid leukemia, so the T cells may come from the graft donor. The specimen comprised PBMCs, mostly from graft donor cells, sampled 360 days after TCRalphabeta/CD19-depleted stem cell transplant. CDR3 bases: TGTGCCAGCAGTTACAGGGTATTGAACGCCGGGGAGCTGTTTTTT. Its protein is CASSYRVLNAGELFF.